A single sample gave rise to the 22 T cell receptor beta chains below, sequenced in a study of post-analysis software for immune sequencing data. Points from the study as a whole: In patients, TRBV5-6, TRBV5-1 and TRBV20-1 belonged to roughly five TRBV segments found more frequently than in controls.

No antigen has been identified for these receptors. Tagging with unique molecular identifiers was a feature of the TCR beta cDNA libraries. One entry per CDR3 protein, called by TCRdb with MiXCR from the PCR reads. Of 650,000 to 850,000 distinct CDR3 sequences in the sample, about half were seen once. Sequencing input: blood. Receptor source: a girl aged 5 to 17 with multiple sclerosis.

This clonotype was counted a few times. V is TRBV6-2 or TRBV6-3 and J is TRBJ1-2; 7 nucleotides match TRBD1. V shed 4 bases, J shed 4 bases, and the junction held 18 bases outside the gene matches. The germline gives CDR1 MNHEY, CDR2 SVGEGT. CDR3 size: 18 residues. The CDR3 loop reads CASSSALIGQDAFYGYTF. CDR3 coding DNA: TGTGCCAGCAGTTCGGCCCTCATCGGACAGGACGCATTCTATGGCTACACCTTC.

The rearrangement links TRBV2 to TRBJ2-5, with 10 bases matching TRBD2. The V gene end was trimmed by 6 bases and the J gene end by 11 bases; junction bases not matched to a gene: 12. Germline assignment: CDR1 SNHLY and CDR2 FYNNEI. CDR3 length equals 14 residues. CDR3 bases: TGTGCCAGCAGGGGGCTAGCGGGGGTTAATGAGCAGTACTTC. This sequence encodes CASRGLAGVNEQYF.

This clonotype was observed a handful of times. The chain uses TRBV7-2 and TRBJ2-5; D could derive from TRBD1 or TRBD2 (5 bases each). The germline gives CDR1 SGHTA, CDR2 FQGNSA. This CDR3 is built from 13 residues. Deletions cut 3 bases from V and 6 bases from J, with 11 bases between. The CDR3 spells CASSFKGTKTQYF. CDR3 nucleotide sequence: TGTGCCAGCAGCTTTAAGGGGACGAAGACCCAGTACTTC.

This clonotype has only a few counts. The chain combines TRBV6-5 with TRBJ1-2, with D maybe TRBD1 (5 bases). Germline V CDR1 and CDR2: MNHEY, SVGAGI. Between the trimmed V and J ends, which lost 7 bases and 6 bases, there was a span of 9 bases. The CDR3 extends over 11 amino acids. The CDR3 DNA is TGTGCCAGCACCCAAGGGGATGGCTACACCTTC. It encodes CASTQGDGYTF.

The rearrangement joins TRBV7-9 to TRBJ2-1; 9 nucleotides match TRBD1. The CDR3 consists of 16 residues. Germline lookup yields CDR1 SEHNR and CDR2 FQNEAQ (reference sequence). Trimming removed 4 bases from V and 3 bases from J; junction bases left unmatched: 7. CDR3 amino acids: CASSSATGGVYNEQFF. The CDR3, as DNA: TGTGCCAGCAGCTCAGCCACAGGGGGCGTCTACAATGAGCAGTTCTTC.

V is TRBV12-3 or TRBV12-4 and J is TRBJ1-6; D not resolved. The CDR3 length is 13 residues. V was trimmed by 2 bases and J by 7 bases, leaving 6 bases between them. The CDR3 DNA reads as TGTGCCAGCAGTTTACGGGGAAATTCACCCCTCCACTTT. This translates into CASSLRGNSPLHF.

This chain uses TRBV29-1 with TRBJ2-5, with 12 nucleotides matching TRBD2. V trimming: 4 bases; J trimming: 5 bases; junction bases outside the gene matches: 5. This CDR3 has 14 residues. Per germline, CDR1 SQVTM and CDR2 ANQGSEA. CDR3 DNA sequence: TGCAGCGTTGGGCGGACTAGCGGGGCGGAGACCCAGTACTTC. Translating gives CSVGRTSGAETQYF.

This clonotype has only one observation. The junction departs from germline at one end; a sequencing error may be responsible. The chain carries TRBV6-1 and TRBJ2-7; the match to TRBD1 covers 8 bases. CDR1 is MNHNS and CDR2 is SASEGT in the germline V gene. CDR3 length: 14 residues. The CDR3 DNA follows: TGTGCCCGCAGTCGTATGGGGACAGGATACGAGCAGTACTTC. This codes for CARSRMGTGYEQYF.

The chain links TRBV6-1 to TRBJ2-7; D not certain. This CDR3 comprises 12 residues. Germline V gene data show CDR1 as MNHNS and CDR2 as SASEGT. V lost 3 bases to trimming and J lost 5 bases, with 8 bases between them. CDR3 in amino acids: CASSEWRDEQYF. The CDR3 DNA sequence: TGTGCCAGCAGTGAGTGGCGAGACGAGCAGTACTTC.

This sequence joins TRBV25-1 and TRBJ2-1, with 9 bases that match TRBD2. The CDR3 runs 15 residues. Germline V gene data show CDR1 as MGHDK and CDR2 as SYGVNS. The V segment lost 4 bases and the J segment 7 bases; nucleotides outside the gene matches: 8. CDR3 coding DNA: TGTGCCAGCAGTGTATGGGTAGCGGGAGTTAATGAGCAGTTCTTC. This translates into CASSVWVAGVNEQFF.

The V and J genes are TRBV14 and TRBJ2-3, with 8 bases fitting TRBD2. Germline CDR1 is SGHDN and CDR2 is FVKESK. The CDR3 sequence is 22 residues long. Trimming took 0 bases from V and 2 from J; bases not matched to a gene: 22. The CDR3 here is CASSQDRPYGRGYGLNTDTQYF. CDR3 in DNA: TGTGCCAGCAGCCAAGATCGGCCATACGGGAGGGGTTATGGGCTTAACACAGATACGCAGTATTTT.

Written as DNA, the CDR3 is TGTGCCAGCAGCTTAGTGGGCTGGGGTTGGCTAGCGGGAGGAAAAGCTCGCAATGAGCAGTTCTTC. Translated: CASSLVGWGWLAGGKARNEQFF. The chain carries TRBV11-2 and TRBJ2-1; 11 bases fit TRBD2. Germline assignment: CDR1 SGHAT and CDR2 FQNNGV. V was clipped by 1 base and J by 6 bases; unmatched bases: 23. The CDR3 covers 22 residues.

This clonotype was detected a few times. The chain recombines TRBV7-9 with TRBJ2-1, with TRBD1 as a possible D gene (5 bases). The CDR3 has 15 residues. Germline V gene lookup returns CDR1 SEHNR and CDR2 FQNEAQ (reference sequence). Deletions cut 6 bases from V and 2 bases from J, with 14 bases between. The CDR3 coding sequence is TGTGCCAGCAGTTTGGGTCAGGGTCCCTACAATGAGCAGTTCTTC. This encodes CASSLGQGPYNEQFF.

The chain carries TRBV11-2 and TRBJ2-5; 8 positions agree with TRBD2. The DNA end is more similar to TRBJ2-7, so the J call may be wrong. This CDR3 is built from 17 residues. Germline values: CDR1 SGHAT, CDR2 FQNNGV. Here the CDR3 reads CASSLDRALAASYEQYF. CDR3 nucleotide sequence: TGTGCCAGCAGCTTAGATAGGGCACTAGCGGCTTCCTACGAGCAGTACTTC.

The chain joins TRBV6-1 to TRBJ2-5, with D unclear. The ends were cut back, 0 bases at V and 3 bases at J, with 8 bases in the middle. The CDR3 length is 14 residues. CDR1 and CDR2 (germline): MNHNS, SASEGT. CDR3 DNA: TGTGCCAGCAGTGAAGCGTGGTCAAAAGAGACCCAGTACTTC. Translating gives CASSEAWSKETQYF.

This sequence joins TRBV4-3 and TRBJ2-3, with 9 bases aligning to TRBD2. The ends lost 1 base at V and 0 bases at J; junction bases unmatched: 14. Germline CDR1 is LGHNA and CDR2 is YSLEER. The CDR3 is 20 amino acids. CDR3 coding DNA: TGCGCCAGCAGCCAAGCGGCTAGCGGGAAAACTTCGACTAGCACAGATACGCAGTATTTT. It codes for CASSQAASGKTSTSTDTQYF.

V is TRBV5-1 and J is TRBJ2-7; D remains ambiguous. V was trimmed by 0 bases and J by 6 bases, leaving 13 bases between them. This CDR3 is built from 14 residues. Germline CDR1 SGHRS, CDR2 YFSETQ. The CDR3 DNA reads as TGCGCCAGCAGCTTGGATCCCATAGGTCGCGAGCAGTACTTC. Amino acids: CASSLDPIGREQYF.

In this sample, this clonotype turned up a few times. The genes are TRBV20-1 and TRBJ2-7; 12 bases agree with TRBD2. CDR3 length: 17 amino acids. The trim removed 0 bases at V and 1 base at J, leaving 7 bases unmatched. Germline V gives CDR1 DFQATT, CDR2 SNEGSKA (reference sequence). Written as DNA, the CDR3 is TGCAGTGCTAGAGATGCCCAGACTAGCGGGAGTTCCTACGAGCAGTACTTC. Amino acid sequence: CSARDAQTSGSSYEQYF.

This clonotype occurred a few times. V usage is TRBV5-1 and J usage is TRBJ2-6; 7 bases are shared with TRBD2. The CDR3 has 17 residues. V was clipped by 5 bases and J by 0 bases; unmatched bases: 8. Germline V gene lookup returns CDR1 SGHRS and CDR2 YFSETQ. For the CDR3, the DNA is TGCGCCAGCAGTGTCGCGGGAGACCCCTCTGGGGCCAACGTCCTGACTTTC. It is translated as CASSVAGDPSGANVLTF.

This clonotype was picked up one time. The chain carries TRBV5-1 and TRBJ2-5; 7 nucleotides agree with TRBD1. The CDR3 contains 14 residues. CDR1 and CDR2 (germline): SGHRS, YFSETQ. V trimming: 4 bases; J trimming: 1 base; junction bases outside the gene matches: 4. The CDR3 region is CASSKGQFQETQYF. CDR3 in DNA: TGCGCCAGCAGCAAGGGACAGTTCCAAGAGACCCAGTACTTC.

This chain links TRBV7-2 with TRBJ2-7, with 10 bases matching TRBD1. Germline V gene sequence: CDR1 SGHTA, CDR2 FQGNSA. The CDR3 extends over 14 amino acids. Trimming cost V 5 bases and J 2 bases; bases outside gene matches: 3. CDR3 sequence reads: CASSEDRGPYEQYF. The DNA for the CDR3 is TGTGCCAGCAGCGAAGACAGGGGGCCCTACGAGCAGTACTTC.

The rearrangement uses TRBV6-2 or TRBV6-3 and TRBJ2-5; the match to TRBD2 covers 14 bases. CDR1 is MNHEY and CDR2 is SVGEGT in the germline V gene. The CDR3 has 17 amino acids. The V gene end was trimmed by 4 bases and the J gene end by 3 bases; junction bases not matched to a gene: 7. CDR3 in DNA: TGTGCCAGCAGTTCAAGGGGACTAGCGGGAGTGAAAGAGACCCAGTACTTC. Protein sequence: CASSSRGLAGVKETQYF.